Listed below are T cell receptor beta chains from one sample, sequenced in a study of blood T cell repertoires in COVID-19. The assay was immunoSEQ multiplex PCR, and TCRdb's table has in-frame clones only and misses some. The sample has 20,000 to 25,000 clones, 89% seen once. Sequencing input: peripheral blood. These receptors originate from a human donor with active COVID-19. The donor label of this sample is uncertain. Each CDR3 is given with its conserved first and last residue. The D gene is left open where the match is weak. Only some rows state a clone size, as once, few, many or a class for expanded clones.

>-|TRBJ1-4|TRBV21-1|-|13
CASSKQINEKLFF
TGTGCCAGCAGCAAACAGATTAATGAAAAACTGTTTTTT
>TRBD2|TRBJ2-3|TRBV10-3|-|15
CAIRGSGGDTDTQYF
TGTGCCATCAGGGGTAGCGGGGGAGACACAGATACGCAGTATTTT
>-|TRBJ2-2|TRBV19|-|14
CASIGQGFTGELFF
TGTGCCAGTATCGGCCAGGGGTTTACCGGGGAGCTGTTTTTT
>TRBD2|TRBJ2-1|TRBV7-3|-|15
CASRDSGGPSNEQFF
TGTGCCAGCAGGGATTCGGGGGGGCCTAGCAATGAGCAGTTCTTC
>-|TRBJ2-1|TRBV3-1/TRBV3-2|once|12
CASSHSTDEQFF
TGTGCCAGCAGCCATAGCACCGATGAGCAGTTCTTC
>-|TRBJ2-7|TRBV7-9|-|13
CASSLPGSYEQYF
TGTGCCAGCAGCTTACCGGGAAGCTACGAGCAGTACTTC
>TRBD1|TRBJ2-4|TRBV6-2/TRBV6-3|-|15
CASSLTGVAKNIQYF
TGTGCCAGCAGTTTGACAGGGGTAGCCAAAAACATTCAGTACTTC
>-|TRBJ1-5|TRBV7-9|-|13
CASSLASNQPQHF
TGTGCCAGCAGCTTGGCCTCAAATCAGCCCCAGCATTTT
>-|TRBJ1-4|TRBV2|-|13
CASSEARNEKLFF
TGTGCCAGCAGTGAAGCACGGAATGAAAAACTGTTTTTT
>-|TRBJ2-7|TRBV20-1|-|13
CSASGRLTYEQYF
TGCAGTGCTAGTGGCAGGTTGACCTACGAGCAGTACTTC
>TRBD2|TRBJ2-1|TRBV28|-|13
CASSLTSSNEQFF
TGTGCCAGCAGTTTGACTAGCTCCAATGAGCAGTTCTTC
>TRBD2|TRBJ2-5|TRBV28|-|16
CASSLLSGLAGETQYF
TGTGCCAGCAGTTTACTTTCGGGACTAGCGGGGGAGACCCAGTACTTC
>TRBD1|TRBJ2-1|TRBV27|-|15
CASSPRQGDYNEQFF
TGTGCCAGCAGTCCCCGACAGGGGGACTACAATGAGCAGTTCTTC
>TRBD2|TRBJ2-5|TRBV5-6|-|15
CASSRGLAGEETQYF
TGTGCCAGCAGCCGGGGACTAGCGGGGGAAGAGACCCAGTACTTC
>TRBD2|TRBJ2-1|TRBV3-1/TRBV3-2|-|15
CASSPQRGVWDEQFF
TGTGCCAGCAGCCCCCAGCGGGGGGTTTGGGATGAGCAGTTCTTC
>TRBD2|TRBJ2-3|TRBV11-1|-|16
CASSLVMTSGTDTQYF
TGTGCCAGCAGCTTAGTTATGACTAGCGGCACAGATACGCAGTATTTT
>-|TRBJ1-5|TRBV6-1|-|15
CASSELGRRGQPQHF
TGTGCCAGCAGTGAACTGGGGAGACGGGGTCAGCCCCAGCATTTT
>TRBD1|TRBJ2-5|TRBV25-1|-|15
CASSASGTGGQTQYF
TGTGCCAGCAGTGCCTCCGGGACAGGGGGTCAGACCCAGTACTTC
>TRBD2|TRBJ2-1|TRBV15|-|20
CATSSLPGLAGAPPFYEQFF
TGTGCCACCAGCAGCCTCCCCGGACTAGCGGGGGCCCCCCCCTTCTATGAGCAGTTCTTC
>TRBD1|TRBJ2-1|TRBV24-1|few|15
CATSGTQGGVDEQFF
TGTGCCACCAGTGGGACACAGGGGGGTGTGGATGAGCAGTTCTTC
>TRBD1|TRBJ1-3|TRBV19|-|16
CASSTGQGIRGNTIYF
TGTGCCAGTAGTACGGGACAGGGGATTCGAGGAAACACCATATATTTT
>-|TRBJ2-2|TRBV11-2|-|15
CASSLTQSGTGELFF
TGTGCCAGCAGCTTGACTCAGTCGGGAACCGGGGAGCTGTTTTTT
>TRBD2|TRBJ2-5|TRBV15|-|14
CATSTRGGSETQYF
TGTGCCACCAGCACGCGGGGGGGCTCGGAGACCCAGTACTTC
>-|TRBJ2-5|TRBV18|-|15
CASSPRSVQQETQYF
TGTGCCAGCTCACCTCGTTCAGTTCAACAAGAGACCCAGTACTTC
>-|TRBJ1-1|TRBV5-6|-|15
CASSFQGRLNTEAFF
TGTGCCAGCAGCTTTCAGGGCAGGCTGAACACTGAAGCTTTCTTT
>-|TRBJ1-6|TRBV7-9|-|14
CATQTGGSNSPLHF
TGTGCCACCCAGACGGGAGGGTCGAATTCACCCCTCCACTTT
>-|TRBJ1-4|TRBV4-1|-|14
CASSPSKVTEKLFF
TGCGCCAGCAGCCCTTCGAAAGTGACAGAAAAACTGTTTTTT
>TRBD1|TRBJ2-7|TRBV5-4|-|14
CASSSGTGGSEQYF
TGTGCCAGCAGCTCGGGGACAGGGGGTTCCGAGCAGTACTTC
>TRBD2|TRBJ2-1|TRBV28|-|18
CASSFSASGGAGHNEQFF
TGTGCCAGCAGTTTCTCGGCTAGCGGGGGGGCCGGGCACAATGAGCAGTTCTTC
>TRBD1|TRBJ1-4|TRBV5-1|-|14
CASSTGTGDEKLFF
TGCGCCAGCAGCACCGGGACAGGGGATGAAAAACTGTTTTTT
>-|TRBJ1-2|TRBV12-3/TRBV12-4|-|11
CASSFLAGYTF
TGTGCCAGCAGTTTTTTGGCTGGCTACACCTTC
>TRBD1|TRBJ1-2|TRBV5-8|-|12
CASNGRGSGYTF
TGTGCCAGCAACGGCAGGGGGAGCGGCTACACCTTC
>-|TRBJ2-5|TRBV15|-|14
CATSRGESAETQYF
TGTGCCACCAGCAGAGGGGAGTCGGCCGAGACCCAGTACTTC
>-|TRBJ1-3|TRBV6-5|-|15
CASSYAPGQRNTIYF
TGTGCCAGCAGTTACGCTCCGGGACAAAGAAACACCATATATTTT
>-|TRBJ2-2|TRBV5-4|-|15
CASSPGGRGTGELFF
TGTGCCAGCAGCCCCGGGGGGCGGGGCACCGGGGAGCTGTTTTTT
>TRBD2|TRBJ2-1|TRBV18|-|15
CASSLRTRGFNEQFF
TGTGCCAGCTCACTTCGGACTAGAGGTTTCAATGAGCAGTTCTTC
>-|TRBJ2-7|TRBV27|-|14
CASKLAQGPYEQYF
TGTGCCAGCAAGTTGGCACAGGGTCCCTACGAGCAGTACTTC
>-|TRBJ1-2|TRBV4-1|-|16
CASSQETAYSNYGYTF
TGCGCCAGCAGCCAAGAGACAGCCTATTCTAACTATGGCTACACCTTC
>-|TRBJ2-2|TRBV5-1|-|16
CASSLTPRGTLGELFF
TGCGCCAGCAGCCTAACTCCCCGCGGGACTCTCGGGGAGCTGTTTTTT
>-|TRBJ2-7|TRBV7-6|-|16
CASSPHQGRFSYEQYF
TGTGCCAGCAGCCCACACCAGGGGCGTTTCTCCTACGAGCAGTACTTC
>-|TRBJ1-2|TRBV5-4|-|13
CASSWGTLGGYTF
TGTGCCAGCAGCTGGGGGACTCTGGGCGGCTACACCTTC
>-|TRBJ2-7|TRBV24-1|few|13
CATPRLPLREQYF
TGTGCCACCCCGAGACTTCCTCTACGAGAGCAGTACTTC
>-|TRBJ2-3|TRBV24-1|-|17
CATSDGRRAGEGDTQYF
TGTGCCACCAGTGATGGGCGGCGTGCAGGGGAGGGAGATACGCAGTATTTT
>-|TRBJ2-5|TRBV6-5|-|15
CASRPTPSEGETQYF
TGTGCCAGCAGGCCAACCCCTAGCGAGGGGGAGACCCAGTACTTC
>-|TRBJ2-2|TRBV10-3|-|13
CATLTQNTGELFF
TGTGCCACCCTGACACAGAACACCGGGGAGCTGTTTTTT
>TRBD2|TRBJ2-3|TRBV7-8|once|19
CASRTSTGTSGGLADTQYF
TGTGCCAGCAGGACATCCACCGGGACTAGCGGGGGGCTGGCGGATACGCAGTATTTT
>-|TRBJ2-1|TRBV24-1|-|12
CATSGLTGKQFF
TGTGCCACCAGTGGACTCACAGGAAAGCAGTTCTTC
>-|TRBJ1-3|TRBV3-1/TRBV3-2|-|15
CASSHLSGSGNTIYF
TGTGCCAGCAGCCATCTTTCGGGCTCTGGAAACACCATATATTTT
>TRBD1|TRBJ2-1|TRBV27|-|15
CASSPGTGNRGEQFF
TGTGCCAGCAGCCCCGGGACAGGGAATAGGGGTGAGCAGTTCTTC
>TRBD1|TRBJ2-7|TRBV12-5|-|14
CASGNRGRYPVQYF
TGTGCTAGTGGTAACAGGGGAAGGTACCCTGTGCAGTACTTC
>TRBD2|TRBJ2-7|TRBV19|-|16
CASSILRASGGYEQYF
TGTGCCAGTAGTATCTTGAGGGCTAGCGGCGGCTACGAGCAGTACTTC
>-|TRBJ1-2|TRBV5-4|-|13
CASSLPGGYGYTF
TGTGCCAGCAGCTTACCCGGCGGGTATGGCTACACCTTC
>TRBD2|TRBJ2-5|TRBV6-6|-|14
CASSWTSGVETQYF
TGTGCCAGCAGTTGGACTAGCGGGGTCGAGACCCAGTACTTC
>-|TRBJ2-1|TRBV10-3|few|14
CAIIFSSLYNEQFF
TGTGCCATTATCTTCTCTAGCCTGTACAATGAGCAGTTCTTC
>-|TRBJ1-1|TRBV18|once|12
CASSAGNTEAFF
TGTGCCAGCTCAGCCGGGAACACTGAAGCTTTCTTT
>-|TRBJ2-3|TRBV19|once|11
CASLSTDTQYF
TGTGCCAGCTTATCCACAGATACGCAGTATTTT
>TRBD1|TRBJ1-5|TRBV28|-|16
CASSQALGQGNQPQHF
TGTGCCAGCAGCCAGGCTCTAGGACAGGGCAATCAGCCCCAGCATTTT
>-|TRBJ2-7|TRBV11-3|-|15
CASSPGLPDSYEQYF
TGTGCCAGCAGCCCCGGACTCCCCGACTCCTACGAGCAGTACTTC
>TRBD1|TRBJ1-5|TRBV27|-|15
CASSRHRGRRQPQHF
TGTGCCAGCAGTCGCCACAGGGGGCGCCGGCAGCCCCAGCATTTT
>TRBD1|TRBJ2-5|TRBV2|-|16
CASSERQGAVQETQYF
TGTGCCAGCAGTGAGCGACAGGGGGCCGTGCAAGAGACCCAGTACTTC